The rows below give T cell receptor beta chains drawn from one sample of a study of blood T cells in healthy people across ages. TCRdb independently ran MiXCR on the 5' RACE reads; one entry per CDR3 protein. The repertoire includes about a million distinct CDR3 sequences, about 48% of them detected once, and about an eighth sits in the top ten. The sample was blood. The receptor set was obtained from a man between 25 and 39 years old in good health. Both conserved end residues are part of each CDR3. The D gene is left open where the match is weak. Clone size is given for some rows only: seen once, a few or many times, or a class if the clone is expanded.

CDR3 protein	CDR3 DNA	D gene	J gene	clone size	V gene
CASSLAGISPLHF	TGTGCCAGCAGCTTAGCAGGGATATCACCCCTCCACTTT	NA	TRBJ1-6	NA	TRBV7-9
CASSRTQHEQYF	TGTGCCAGCAGTAGGACTCAGCACGAGCAGTACTTC	NA	TRBJ2-7	NA	TRBV6-2/TRBV6-3
CASSQDWGDEQYF	TGTGCCAGCAGCCAAGATTGGGGTGACGAGCAGTACTTC	NA	TRBJ2-7	few	TRBV4-2
CASSREVWSEQFF	TGCGCCAGCAGCAGAGAGGTTTGGTCCGAGCAGTTCTTC	NA	TRBJ2-1	many	TRBV4-3
CASRPDRDSYNEQFF	TGTGCCAGCAGACCCGACAGGGACTCCTACAATGAGCAGTTCTTC	TRBD1	TRBJ2-1	NA	TRBV6-2/TRBV6-3
CASSKVGGEISYNEQYF	TGTGCCAGCAGCAAAGTTGGCGGGGAAATCTCCTACAATGAGCAGTACTTC	NA	TRBJ2-7	NA	TRBV21-1
CASSSSRDISTDTQYF	TGTGCCAGCAGTTCTTCCCGGGACATTAGCACAGATACGCAGTATTTT	NA	TRBJ2-3	few	TRBV28
CASGPGGQGNTEAFF	TGCGCCAGCGGCCCTGGTGGGCAGGGGAACACTGAAGCTTTCTTT	NA	TRBJ1-1	NA	TRBV5-1
CASSLDSGSYEQYF	TGTGCCAGCAGTTTAGACAGCGGCTCCTACGAGCAGTACTTC	NA	TRBJ2-7	few	TRBV27
CSAGTGGQDTQYF	TGCAGCGCCGGGACAGGGGGTCAGGATACGCAGTATTTT	TRBD1	TRBJ2-3	NA	TRBV29-1
CSARDEAGTEAFF	TGCAGTGCTAGAGATGAGGCGGGCACTGAAGCTTTCTTT	NA	TRBJ1-1	once	TRBV20-1
CSARSASRLRSYEQYF	TGCAGTGCTAGATCTGCCAGCCGCCTCCGTAGCTACGAGCAGTACTTC	NA	TRBJ2-7	NA	TRBV20-1
CASSEAAGTPEQYF	TGTGCCAGCAGTGAAGCGGCGGGTACTCCCGAGCAGTACTTC	NA	TRBJ2-7	few	TRBV6-1
CASSRTSGYNEQFF	TGCGCCAGCAGCCGAACTAGCGGGTACAATGAGCAGTTCTTC	TRBD2	TRBJ2-1	many	TRBV4-1
CASSSASQETQYF	TGTGCCAGCAGCTCGGCCAGCCAAGAGACCCAGTACTTC	NA	TRBJ2-5	NA	TRBV3-1
CASRPASGVYEQYF	TGTGCCAGCAGACCCGCTAGCGGGGTCTACGAGCAGTACTTC	TRBD2	TRBJ2-7	NA	TRBV12-3/TRBV12-4
CASLKDTPYEQYF	TGTGCCAGCCTTAAGGACACCCCCTACGAGCAGTACTTC	NA	TRBJ2-7	NA	TRBV7-2
CASLKRQGLNYGYTF	TGTGCCAGCCTAAAGAGACAGGGCTTGAACTATGGCTACACCTTC	TRBD1	TRBJ1-2	few	TRBV6-1
CASRPQGVYGYTF	TGTGCCAGCAGGCCTCAGGGGGTCTATGGCTACACCTTC	TRBD1	TRBJ1-2	few	TRBV12-3/TRBV12-4
CATSRPFVHNEQFF	TGTGCCACCAGCAGACCGTTCGTCCACAATGAGCAGTTCTTC	NA	TRBJ2-1	NA	TRBV15
CASSQESPRSAQTNYGYTF	TGTGCCAGCAGCCAAGAATCGCCCCGCTCCGCACAAACAAACTATGGCTACACCTTC	NA	TRBJ1-2	few	TRBV4-2
CASSPLRGASGTDTQYF	TGTGCCAGCTCACCACTGAGGGGGGCCAGTGGCACAGATACGCAGTATTTT	NA	TRBJ2-3	few	TRBV18
CATPGQGIYEQYF	TGTGCCACGCCGGGACAGGGTATCTACGAGCAGTACTTC	TRBD1	TRBJ2-7	few	TRBV6-1
CASSQDTGLGITDEQYF	TGTGCCAGCAGCCAAGATACCGGACTAGGCATCACGGACGAGCAGTACTTC	TRBD2	TRBJ2-7	NA	TRBV4-2
CASSSWTSGDNEQFF	TGTGCCAGCAGCTCCTGGACTAGCGGGGACAATGAGCAGTTCTTC	TRBD2	TRBJ2-1	few	TRBV7-9
CASSQGAESYGYTF	TGTGCCAGCAGCCAAGGGGCGGAGTCCTATGGCTACACCTTC	NA	TRBJ1-2	NA	TRBV3-1
CASSRPGTGIYEQYF	TGTGCCAGCAGCCGCCCGGGGACAGGGATCTACGAGCAGTACTTC	TRBD1	TRBJ2-7	NA	TRBV3-1
CSAREFARSYNSPLHF	TGCAGTGCTAGAGAATTCGCCCGCTCCTATAATTCACCCCTCCACTTT	NA	TRBJ1-6	few	TRBV20-1
CASSPLAGAPREQFF	TGTGCCAGCAGCCCACTAGCGGGGGCCCCGCGGGAGCAGTTCTTC	TRBD2	TRBJ2-1	NA	TRBV7-2
CASSLDRGHYEQYF	TGTGCCAGCAGCTTAGACCGGGGGCACTACGAGCAGTACTTC	NA	TRBJ2-7	many	TRBV11-1
CAASRQSSYEQYF	TGTGCCGCCTCCAGGCAGTCCTCCTACGAGCAGTACTTC	NA	TRBJ2-7	few	TRBV6-6
CASSLPGQQPQHF	TGTGCCAGCAGTTTGCCAGGGCAGCAGCCCCAGCATTTT	NA	TRBJ1-5	NA	TRBV27
CASSRGTYAYEQYF	TGTGCCAGCAGCAGGGGGACATACGCCTACGAGCAGTACTTC	TRBD1	TRBJ2-7	few	TRBV27
CSANRGQVNTDTQYF	TGCAGTGCTAATAGAGGGCAGGTCAACACAGATACGCAGTATTTT	NA	TRBJ2-3	NA	TRBV20-1
CAWSSGHGQETQYF	TGTGCCTGGTCTTCCGGTCATGGGCAAGAGACCCAGTACTTC	NA	TRBJ2-5	few	TRBV30
CASSLVAGGQFF	TGTGCCAGCAGTCTAGTAGCGGGGGGGCAGTTCTTC	TRBD2	TRBJ2-1	few	TRBV12-3/TRBV12-4
CATSNSGTQYF	TGTGCCACCAGTAATAGTGGTACGCAGTATTTT	NA	TRBJ2-3	NA	TRBV24-1
CASSSTTGASYNEQFF	TGTGCTAGCAGCTCTACGACAGGGGCCTCCTACAATGAGCAGTTCTTC	TRBD1	TRBJ2-1	NA	TRBV7-7
CASSSHILYADTQYF	TGTGCCAGCAGTTCGCACATTCTCTACGCAGATACGCAGTATTTT	NA	TRBJ2-3	NA	TRBV12-3/TRBV12-4
CASSLEAEMNTEAFF	TGTGCCAGCAGCTTAGAGGCAGAGATGAACACTGAAGCTTTCTTT	NA	TRBJ1-1	few	TRBV7-2
CASSVEGQGWEQYF	TGTGCCAGCAGCGTAGAGGGACAGGGATGGGAGCAGTACTTC	TRBD1	TRBJ2-7	NA	TRBV9
CASQTGNNEQFF	TGTGCCAGCCAGACAGGGAACAATGAGCAGTTCTTC	TRBD1	TRBJ2-1	NA	TRBV7-9
CASSPQGYAEAFF	TGTGCCAGCAGCCCACAGGGTTATGCTGAAGCTTTCTTT	NA	TRBJ1-1	NA	TRBV6-5
CSAPGRSSYEQYF	TGCAGTGCCCCCGGCCGGAGCTCCTACGAGCAGTACTTC	NA	TRBJ2-7	few	TRBV20-1
CASSPNQGSYEQYF	TGTGCCAGCAGCCCTAATCAAGGCTCCTACGAGCAGTACTTC	NA	TRBJ2-7	NA	TRBV7-2
CASSPAGTGLDEQFF	TGTGCCAGCAGCCCGGCCGGGACAGGGCTCGATGAGCAGTTCTTC	TRBD1	TRBJ2-1	NA	TRBV11-1
CSATEGTGFWSNYGYTF	TGCAGTGCAACCGAGGGTACGGGATTCTGGAGTAACTATGGCTACACCTTC	NA	TRBJ1-2	NA	TRBV20-1